This entry lists 15 T cell receptor beta chains sequenced from one sample in a study of metastatic and nonmetastatic thyroid tumors. Using MiXCR, TCRdb reanalyzed the PCR reads. The data contain about 14,000 clones, 30% to 35% of them singletons. Patients had received no treatment of any kind before thyroid surgery. Sequenced: tumor tissue. Receptor source: a female donor with papillary thyroid cancer or a benign thyroid nodule (not recorded which). Some clones in this sample may be carry-over from other donors' samples.

The chain combines TRBV28 with TRBJ1-2; TRBD1 might be the D (5 bases). Looked up from germline, CDR1 is MDHEN and CDR2 is SYDVKM. This CDR3 spans 14 amino acids. The V end was cut by 3 bases, the J end by 3 bases, with 11 bases between. CDR3 bases: TGTGCCAGCAGTTTTCAGGACATGTACTATGGCTACACCTTC. This encodes CASSFQDMYYGYTF.

By sample share, this clone is large (0.1 to 1%). The chain uses TRBV2 and TRBJ2-7; 10 nucleotides agree with TRBD2. Trimming at V came to 7 bases and at J to 1 base, leaving 7 bases not matched to a gene. The germline gives CDR1 SNHLY, CDR2 FYNNEI. The CDR3 contains 15 residues. The CDR3 here is CASKAGGFGSYEQYF. CDR3 sequence (DNA): TGTGCCAGCAAAGCGGGGGGGTTCGGGTCCTACGAGCAGTACTTC.

In DNA form, the CDR3 reads TGCGCCAGCAGGTCGTCGCCTAATGAAAAACTGTTTTTT. Protein: CASRSSPNEKLFF. The chain uses TRBV5-1 and TRBJ1-4; D gene ambiguous. Trimming shortened V by 5 bases and J by 3 bases, and 8 bases separated the two germline ends. This CDR3 has 13 residues. The germline V gene encodes CDR1 SGHRS and CDR2 YFSETQ.

The chain combines TRBV9 with TRBJ2-7, with a possible D match to TRBD1 (7 bases). The V end was cut by 3 bases, the J end by 0 bases, with 22 bases between. The CDR3 loop spans 18 amino acids. Germline loops: CDR1 SGDLS, CDR2 YYNGEE. The CDR3 is CASSADAGLRDSSYEQYF. CDR3 nucleotide sequence: TGTGCCAGCAGCGCAGATGCAGGGTTGCGGGACAGCTCCTACGAGCAGTACTTC.

With regard to this clone: Its ends do not fully match the called genes, so a read error is possible. The chain combines TRBV7-6 with TRBJ2-2, with TRBD2 as a possible D gene (6 bases). The CDR3 is 16 amino acids. From germline, CDR1 is SGHVS and CDR2 FNYEAQ. This CDR3 reads CASILGGHSNTGELFF. The CDR3 nucleotides read TGTGCCAGCATCTTAGGAGGGCATTCGAACACCGGGGAGCTGTTTTTT.

This chain uses TRBV4-2 with TRBJ1-6, with 7 positions matching TRBD1. This CDR3 has 16 residues. Germline V gene data show CDR1 as LGHNA and CDR2 as YNFKEQ. V trimming: 0 bases; J trimming: 9 bases; junction bases outside the gene matches: 8. The CDR3 DNA is TGTGCCAGCAGCCAAGAAGGGGCAGGGGGGAGTTCACCCCTCCACTTT. Encoded protein: CASSQEGAGGSSPLHF.

This chain connects TRBV12-3 or TRBV12-4 to TRBJ2-1; either TRBD1 or TRBD2 may fit D (6 bases each). Trimming removed 6 bases from V and 7 bases from J, with 10 bases in between. The CDR3 runs to 12 residues. The CDR3 nucleotides read TGTGCCAGCAGAGGAGGGGGGAATGAGCAGTTCTTC. It encodes CASRGGGNEQFF.

The rearrangement joins TRBV24-1 to TRBJ1-5, with 11 nucleotides matching TRBD1. The CDR3 extends over 19 amino acids. CDR1 is KGHDR, CDR2 SFDVKD, per germline. V lost 2 bases to trimming and J lost 3 bases; unmatched junction nucleotides: 11. CDR3 sequence: CATSDSPRDRGTDNQPQHF. DNA for the CDR3: TGTGCCACCAGTGATTCACCACGGGACAGGGGGACAGACAATCAGCCCCAGCATTTT.

The J gene is TRBJ2-1, the V gene TRBV6-2 or TRBV6-3, with unresolved D. Germline values: CDR1 MNHEY, CDR2 SVGEGT. The CDR3 runs 12 residues. V shed 2 bases and J shed 8 bases, with 7 bases lying between them. CDR3 nucleotides: TGTGCCAGCAGTTACCGGCAGTATGAGCAGTTCTTC. Protein product: CASSYRQYEQFF.

A note on this clone: The junction departs from the called germline gene at one end, perhaps through a read error. The V and J genes are TRBV27 and TRBJ1-5; D not certain. Per germline, CDR1 MNHEY and CDR2 SMNVEV (reference sequence). This CDR3 spans 17 amino acids. CDR3 DNA: TGTGCCAGCAGCTTATTCCCCCCCACACTTAGCAATCAGCCCCAGCATTTT. Translating it yields CASSLFPPTLSNQPQHF.

This chain links TRBV19 with TRBJ1-5, with TRBD1 as a possible D gene (6 bases). CDR3 length equals 16 residues. V gave up 5 bases and J gave up 2 bases, with 16 bases separating them. CDR1 is LNHDA and CDR2 is SQIVND in the germline V gene (reference sequence). CDR3 DNA: TGTGCCAGTAGTTTTCGGTGGGGGGGCGGCAATCAGCCCCAGCATTTT. This codes for CASSFRWGGGNQPQHF.

The chain couples TRBV11-2 to TRBJ2-1, with D uncertain. Germline-derived CDR1 and CDR2 are SGHAT and FQNNGV. Trimming left V 2 bases short and J 2 bases short, with 10 bases between. The length of the CDR3 is 15 residues. CDR3 nucleotides: TGTGCCAGCAGCTTAATAGGAGCCGCCTACAATGAGCAGTTCTTC. This gives the protein CASSLIGAAYNEQFF.

This clone was found a few times. The genes are TRBV6-5 and TRBJ1-6; 8 nucleotides align to TRBD1. Germline V gives CDR1 MNHEY, CDR2 SVGAGI. Trimming cost V 6 bases and J 1 base; bases outside gene matches: 11. The CDR3 is 18 amino acids. The CDR3 DNA is TGTGCCAGCAGCTTTGGGATCAGGGGGCATTCCTATAATTCACCCCTCCACTTT. Protein sequence: CASSFGIRGHSYNSPLHF.

This clone was seen a few times. The CDR3 reads CSARPLNTEAFF. The CDR3 DNA reads TGCAGTGCCAGACCGTTGAACACTGAAGCTTTCTTT. The rearrangement joins TRBV20-1 to TRBJ1-1; D is undetermined. CDR1 DFQATT and CDR2 SNEGSKA come from the germline V gene (reference sequence). CDR3 length: 12 residues. V lost 6 bases and J 0 bases, leaving 8 bases between the germline ends.

This clone showed up many times. This clone may be a read error of a much larger clone one base away. This chain uses TRBV19 with TRBJ2-7; possibly TRBD1 or TRBD2 for D (5 bases each). From germline, CDR1 is LNHDA and CDR2 SQIVND (reference sequence). The CDR3 is made up of 13 amino acids. The CDR3 protein is CASSIRDPYERYF. The CDR3 DNA reads TGTGCCAGTAGTATAAGGGACCCCTACGAGCGGTACTTC.